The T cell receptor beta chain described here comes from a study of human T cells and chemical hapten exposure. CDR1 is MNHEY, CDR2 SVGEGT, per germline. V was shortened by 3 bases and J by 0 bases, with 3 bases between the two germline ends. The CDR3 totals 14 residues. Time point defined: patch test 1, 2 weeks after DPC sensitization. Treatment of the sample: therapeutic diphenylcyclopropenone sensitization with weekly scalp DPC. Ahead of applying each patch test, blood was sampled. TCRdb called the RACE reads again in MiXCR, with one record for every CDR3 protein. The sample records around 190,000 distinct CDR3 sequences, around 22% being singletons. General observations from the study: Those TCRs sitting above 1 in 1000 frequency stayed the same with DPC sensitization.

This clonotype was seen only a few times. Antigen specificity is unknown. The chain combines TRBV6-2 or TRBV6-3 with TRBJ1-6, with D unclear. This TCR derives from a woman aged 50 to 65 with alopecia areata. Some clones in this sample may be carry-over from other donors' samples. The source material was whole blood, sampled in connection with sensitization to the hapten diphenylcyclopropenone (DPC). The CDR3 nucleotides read TGTGCCAGCAGTTATAGCTCCTATAATTCACCCCTCCACTTT. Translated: CASSYSSYNSPLHF.